These T cell receptor beta chains were read from a single sample in a study of tumor-infiltrating T cells and Merkel cell polyomavirus. Produced via immunoSEQ multiplex PCR; TCRdb's table is partial and in-frame only. The repertoire has 20,000 to 25,000 clones, roughly nine tenths of them found once; the top ten carry roughly 2.5%. Sequenced material: lymph node tissue. Source of these receptors: a man aged 50-60 years with Merkel cell carcinoma. Each CDR3 is given with its conserved first and last residue. D genes are given only for firm matches. Part of the rows lack a size; the others show once, few, many or a class for expanded clones.

DNA: TGCGCCAGCAGCTTGGCTCTAGCGGGAGGGCTCTCCTACGAGCAGTACTTC
CDR3: CASSLALAGGLSYEQYF
size: .
D: TRBD2
J: TRBJ2-7
length: 17
V: TRBV5-1

DNA: TGTGCCAGTAGTCGGGACTCTGGGCATGGCTACACCTTC
CDR3: CASSRDSGHGYTF
size: once
D: .
J: TRBJ1-2
length: 13
V: TRBV19

DNA: TGTGCCAGCAGTTTGCATCACGAGGCTGAAGCTTTCTTT
CDR3: CASSLHHEAEAFF
size: .
D: .
J: TRBJ1-1
length: 13
V: TRBV6-6

DNA: TGTGCCAGCAGTTACTCATGGCTAGCGGAAAGTGAAAAGTTCTTC
CDR3: CASSYSWLAESEKFF
size: .
D: TRBD2
J: TRBJ2-1
length: 15
V: TRBV6-6

DNA: TGTGCCAGCAGCGCCGGGACTAGGAGCGGGGAGCTGTTTTTT
CDR3: CASSAGTRSGELFF
size: .
D: TRBD2
J: TRBJ2-2
length: 14
V: TRBV7-3

DNA: TGTGCCAGCAGTGCGGGTGGTCTTAGCACAGATACGCAGTATTTT
CDR3: CASSAGGLSTDTQYF
size: .
D: .
J: TRBJ2-3
length: 15
V: TRBV6-4

DNA: TGTGCCAGCAGCTTAGCGGCTAGCGGAGCCTACGAGCAGTACTTC
CDR3: CASSLAASGAYEQYF
size: .
D: TRBD2
J: TRBJ2-7
length: 15
V: TRBV7-9

DNA: TGTGCCAGCAGCCCTCGGACTAGCGGGGGGTGGGCCTACGAGCAGTACTTC
CDR3: CASSPRTSGGWAYEQYF
size: .
D: TRBD2
J: TRBJ2-7
length: 17
V: TRBV7-2

DNA: TGTGCCAGCAGTTTAGGGGGGGCGGCAAACTATGGCTACACCTTC
CDR3: CASSLGGAANYGYTF
size: once
D: .
J: TRBJ1-2
length: 15
V: TRBV28

DNA: TGTGCCAGCAGTTACTGGGGGGGGGACACAGATACGCAGTATTTT
CDR3: CASSYWGGDTDTQYF
size: .
D: TRBD2
J: TRBJ2-3
length: 15
V: TRBV6-5

DNA: TGTGCCAGCAGTGAAGGGCAAGGGGCTCGGTACGAGCAGTACTTC
CDR3: CASSEGQGARYEQYF
size: .
D: .
J: TRBJ2-7
length: 15
V: TRBV2

DNA: TGTGCCAGCAGTTTTGGCGGGAGTACTTCCGGGCAGTACTTC
CDR3: CASSFGGSTSGQYF
size: .
D: TRBD2
J: TRBJ2-7
length: 14
V: TRBV28

DNA: TGTGCCAGCAGCGCGACAGGGGGACGAGAGCAGTACTTC
CDR3: CASSATGGREQYF
size: .
D: TRBD1
J: TRBJ2-7
length: 13
V: TRBV5-6

DNA: TGTGCCAGCAGTGTTTACACAGATACGCAGTATTTT
CDR3: CASSVYTDTQYF
size: .
D: .
J: TRBJ2-3
length: 12
V: TRBV6-1

DNA: TGTGCCAGCAGCTTATCTTTGGCGGGGCTCACTGAAGCTTTCTTT
CDR3: CASSLSLAGLTEAFF
size: .
D: .
J: TRBJ1-1
length: 15
V: TRBV7-2

DNA: TGTGCCAGCAGCTTAGTTATGGCAGTAGCCAAAAACATTCAGTACTTC
CDR3: CASSLVMAVAKNIQYF
size: .
D: .
J: TRBJ2-4
length: 16
V: TRBV7-9

DNA: TGTGCCAGCAGTAGGGCAGGGGCAAGCTTAGACTACACCTTC
CDR3: CASSRAGASLDYTF
size: few
D: .
J: TRBJ1-2
length: 14
V: TRBV27

DNA: TGTGCCAGCAGTAGGTGGAGGGGGGGGAGGCAAGAGACCCAGTACTTC
CDR3: CASSRWRGGRQETQYF
size: .
D: .
J: TRBJ2-5
length: 16
V: TRBV28

DNA: TGCAGCGTTGCCTCGGACATCTATGGCTACACCTTC
CDR3: CSVASDIYGYTF
size: once
D: .
J: TRBJ1-2
length: 12
V: TRBV29-1

DNA: TGTGCCTGGAGCGGGGACGGGGGGTCCTACAATGAGCAGTTCTTC
CDR3: CAWSGDGGSYNEQFF
size: .
D: TRBD2
J: TRBJ2-1
length: 15
V: TRBV30

DNA: TGTGCCAGCAGATCGGGGAGGCTCTCCTACAATGAGCAGTTCTTC
CDR3: CASRSGRLSYNEQFF
size: .
D: .
J: TRBJ2-1
length: 15
V: TRBV27

DNA: TGCGCCAGCAGCTTGGGAGCTAGCGGGACAGATACGCAGTATTTT
CDR3: CASSLGASGTDTQYF
size: .
D: TRBD2
J: TRBJ2-3
length: 15
V: TRBV5-1

DNA: TGCGCCAGCAGCCAATACGCAGCGTCTAACTATGGCTACACCTTC
CDR3: CASSQYAASNYGYTF
size: .
D: .
J: TRBJ1-2
length: 15
V: TRBV4-3

DNA: TGTGCCAGCAGGCCCCGGGACAGCTACCAAGAGACCCAGTACTTC
CDR3: CASRPRDSYQETQYF
size: .
D: TRBD1
J: TRBJ2-5
length: 15
V: TRBV6-1

DNA: TGTGCCAGTAGTCCTTACTTCCGGGACAGTGAAGCTTTCTTT
CDR3: CASSPYFRDSEAFF
size: .
D: TRBD1
J: TRBJ1-1
length: 14
V: TRBV19

DNA: TGCGCCAGCAGTGAGACGGGAGGCAATCAGCCCCAGCATTTT
CDR3: CASSETGGNQPQHF
size: .
D: .
J: TRBJ1-5
length: 14
V: TRBV10-2

DNA: TGTGCCAGTAGTCCCCTCTCGGGACAGGGGCCCTACGAGCAGTACTTC
CDR3: CASSPLSGQGPYEQYF
size: .
D: TRBD1
J: TRBJ2-7
length: 16
V: TRBV19

DNA: TGTGCCAGCAGCTTCCAGGGTAGGGGTTCCCAAGAGACCCAGTACTTC
CDR3: CASSFQGRGSQETQYF
size: once
D: .
J: TRBJ2-5
length: 16
V: TRBV7-2

DNA: TGTGCCAGTAGTCCCCTCCGGGACAGGGGGCTTGGCTACACCTTC
CDR3: CASSPLRDRGLGYTF
size: .
D: TRBD1
J: TRBJ1-2
length: 15
V: TRBV19

DNA: TGCGCCAGCAGCCAGACAAATACGGGAGCCACGAACGCGAAACTGTTTTTT
CDR3: CASSQTNTGATNAKLFF
size: .
D: .
J: TRBJ1-4
length: 17
V: TRBV4-1

DNA: TGTGCCAGCAGCTTACAATCAGGGTTGAATCAGCCCCAGCATTTT
CDR3: CASSLQSGLNQPQHF
size: .
D: .
J: TRBJ1-5
length: 15
V: TRBV7-6

DNA: TGTGCCATCAGTGACCTCTCGGGCCCCCGAGGGACTGAAGCTTTCTTT
CDR3: CAISDLSGPRGTEAFF
size: .
D: .
J: TRBJ1-1
length: 16
V: TRBV10-3

DNA: TGCGCCAGCAGCTTGGGAGGAACGTTAGGGGCAGCTTGGCACTATGGCTACACCTTC
CDR3: CASSLGGTLGAAWHYGYTF
size: .
D: .
J: TRBJ1-2
length: 19
V: TRBV5-1

DNA: TGTGCCAGCAGCTCCCCCGGGTCCAGCTCTGGAAACACCATATATTTT
CDR3: CASSSPGSSSGNTIYF
size: once
D: .
J: TRBJ1-3
length: 16
V: TRBV5-4

DNA: TGTGCCAGCAGCTTGGTGGGGGCTGGCTACACCTTC
CDR3: CASSLVGAGYTF
size: .
D: .
J: TRBJ1-2
length: 12
V: TRBV5-6

DNA: TGTGCCAGCTCACGAGGTAACGGGGTTCTACCGTTCGGCTACACCTTC
CDR3: CASSRGNGVLPFGYTF
size: .
D: .
J: TRBJ1-2
length: 16
V: TRBV18

DNA: TGTGCCAGCAGTTTCTCCGGGACAGTCACAGATACGCAGTATTTT
CDR3: CASSFSGTVTDTQYF
size: .
D: TRBD1
J: TRBJ2-3
length: 15
V: TRBV27

DNA: TGTGCCAGCAGTGAGGTAGCGGGAGAATGGAATGAGCAGTTCTTC
CDR3: CASSEVAGEWNEQFF
size: .
D: TRBD2
J: TRBJ2-1
length: 15
V: TRBV2

DNA: TGTGCCAGCAGCTTAGGTGTCAGCACCGGGGAGCTGTTTTTT
CDR3: CASSLGVSTGELFF
size: .
D: .
J: TRBJ2-2
length: 14
V: TRBV7-9

DNA: TGTGCCAGCAGGCCAAACCAGGCCCGCCCTGAAGCTTTCTTT
CDR3: CASRPNQARPEAFF
size: .
D: .
J: TRBJ1-1
length: 14
V: TRBV6-1

DNA: TGTGCCAGCAGTTATAGTGTAGGGGGATCTTCCTACGAGCAGTACTTC
CDR3: CASSYSVGGSSYEQYF
size: .
D: .
J: TRBJ2-7
length: 16
V: TRBV6-5

DNA: TGTGCCAGCAGCGCCGACGCTCTTAGCGGGAGGTTCGAGCAGTACTTC
CDR3: CASSADALSGRFEQYF
size: .
D: TRBD2
J: TRBJ2-7
length: 16
V: TRBV9

DNA: TGTGCCTCTCTACGGGGAAACACCATATATTTT
CDR3: CASLRGNTIYF
size: .
D: .
J: TRBJ1-3
length: 11
V: TRBV28

DNA: TGTGCCTGGAGTCCAGGTTGGGACTATGGCTACACCTTC
CDR3: CAWSPGWDYGYTF
size: .
D: .
J: TRBJ1-2
length: 13
V: TRBV30

DNA: TGTGCCAGTAGTTCCTCCGGGACAAGGCTTAATGAAAAACCGTTTTTT
CDR3: CASSSSGTRLNEKPFF
size: .
D: .
J: TRBJ1-4
length: 16
V: TRBV19

DNA: TGTGCCAGTAGTGGACTACAGGGGGCGAACACCGGGGAGCTGTTTTTT
CDR3: CASSGLQGANTGELFF
size: .
D: TRBD1
J: TRBJ2-2
length: 16
V: TRBV19

DNA: TGCGCCAGCAGCCAGCAGGGTAAACAAGCTTTCTTT
CDR3: CASSQQGKQAFF
size: .
D: .
J: TRBJ1-1
length: 12
V: TRBV4-1

DNA: TGTGCCAGCAGCTTGGGCGGGGGCCAAACAGATACGCAGTATTTT
CDR3: CASSLGGGQTDTQYF
size: .
D: .
J: TRBJ2-3
length: 15
V: TRBV5-4

DNA: TGTGCCTGGAGTGTAAACCAGGGGGCCCCAAATCAGCCCCAGCATTTT
CDR3: CAWSVNQGAPNQPQHF
size: .
D: TRBD1
J: TRBJ1-5
length: 16
V: TRBV30

DNA: TGTGCCAGTAGTCGGGGAGCGGGGGACTACAATGAGCAGTTCTTC
CDR3: CASSRGAGDYNEQFF
size: once
D: TRBD2
J: TRBJ2-1
length: 15
V: TRBV19

DNA: TGTGCCAGTCGGCGGGGACAGGGTCTCGGCTACACCTTC
CDR3: CASRRGQGLGYTF
size: .
D: TRBD1
J: TRBJ1-2
length: 13
V: TRBV6-5

DNA: TGTGCCAGCAGCAGGGGGCGCGAGGAGACCCAGTACTTC
CDR3: CASSRGREETQYF
size: .
D: TRBD1
J: TRBJ2-5
length: 13
V: TRBV7-2

DNA: TGTGCCAGCAGAAGGGGGGGGAACACTGAAGCTTTCTTT
CDR3: CASRRGGNTEAFF
size: .
D: .
J: TRBJ1-1
length: 13
V: TRBV6-1

DNA: TGTGCCAGCAGAAGGGACAGCTACAATGAGCAGTTCTTC
CDR3: CASRRDSYNEQFF
size: few
D: TRBD1
J: TRBJ2-1
length: 13
V: TRBV5-4

DNA: TGTGCCAGCAGTTTTCCCCCGGGGACTATATCCCGGAGGGGGTACAATGAGCAGTTCTTC
CDR3: CASSFPPGTISRRGYNEQFF
size: .
D: .
J: TRBJ2-1
length: 20
V: TRBV28

DNA: TGTGCCAGCAGCGTTAGGACAGGGTCTAACACTGAAGCTTTCTTT
CDR3: CASSVRTGSNTEAFF
size: .
D: TRBD1
J: TRBJ1-1
length: 15
V: TRBV7-2